This T cell receptor (beta chain) was found in a study of cytomegalovirus exposure and HLA in healthy donors. Study overall: Around 83% of roughly 430 genotyped donors fell in the Caucasian-associated ancestry cluster. General study results and limits: A prior analysis recorded that most TCR beta V segments were productive about 87% or about 30% of the time.

Use of 60 Vbeta and 13 Jbeta primers characterized the PCR. The table came from immunoSEQ multiplex PCR; TCRdb's copy has only in-frame clones and leaves some out. The sample yields some 120,000 clones, around 75% seen once. Remarks on this clone: Antigen unknown.

CDR1 and CDR2 from the germline V gene are SNHLY and FYNNEI. The CDR3 is 15 residues long. After removal of 5 bases from V and 5 bases from J, the junction contained 8 bases not matched to a gene. The sequenced sample was PBMCs. This TCR was recovered from a man aged 55 to 70 in good health and CMV-seropositive. The rearrangement joins TRBV2 to TRBJ2-5; TRBD2 matches at 10 bases. This CDR3 is CASSQRGGRMETQYF. CDR3 bases: TGTGCCAGCAGTCAGCGGGGGGGCCGGATGGAGACCCAGTACTTC.